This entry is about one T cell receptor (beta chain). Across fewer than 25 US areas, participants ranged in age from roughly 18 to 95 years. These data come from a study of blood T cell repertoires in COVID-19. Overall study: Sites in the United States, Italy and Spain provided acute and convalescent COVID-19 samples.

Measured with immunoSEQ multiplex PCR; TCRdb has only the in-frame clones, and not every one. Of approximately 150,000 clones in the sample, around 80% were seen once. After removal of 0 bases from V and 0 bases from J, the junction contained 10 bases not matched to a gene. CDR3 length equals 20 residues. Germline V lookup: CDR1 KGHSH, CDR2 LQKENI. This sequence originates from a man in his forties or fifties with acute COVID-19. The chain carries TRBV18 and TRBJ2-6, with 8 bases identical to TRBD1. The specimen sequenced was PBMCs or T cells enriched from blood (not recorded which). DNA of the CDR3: TGTGCCAGCTCACCACCGATCCGGCAGGGGGCCCTCTCTGGGGCCAACGTCCTGACTTTC. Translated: CASSPPIRQGALSGANVLTF.